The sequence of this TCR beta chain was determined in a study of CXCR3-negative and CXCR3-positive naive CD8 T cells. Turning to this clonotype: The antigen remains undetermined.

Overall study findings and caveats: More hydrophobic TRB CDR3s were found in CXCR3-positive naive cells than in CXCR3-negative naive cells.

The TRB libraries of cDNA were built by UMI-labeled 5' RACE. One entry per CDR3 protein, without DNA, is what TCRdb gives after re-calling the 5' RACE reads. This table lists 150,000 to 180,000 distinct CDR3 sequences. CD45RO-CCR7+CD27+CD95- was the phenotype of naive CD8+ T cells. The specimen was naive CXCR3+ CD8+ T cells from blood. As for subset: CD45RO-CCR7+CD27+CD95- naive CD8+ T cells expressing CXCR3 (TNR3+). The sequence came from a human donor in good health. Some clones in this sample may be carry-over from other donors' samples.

The CDR3 sequence: CASSFWTGDYEQYF. V gene TRBV5-5 combines with J gene TRBJ2-7; TCRdb proposes TRBD1, but this gene call is untestable without DNA. The germline CDR1 and CDR2 sequences are SGHKS and YYEKEE (reference sequence). The CDR3 loop spans 14 amino acids.